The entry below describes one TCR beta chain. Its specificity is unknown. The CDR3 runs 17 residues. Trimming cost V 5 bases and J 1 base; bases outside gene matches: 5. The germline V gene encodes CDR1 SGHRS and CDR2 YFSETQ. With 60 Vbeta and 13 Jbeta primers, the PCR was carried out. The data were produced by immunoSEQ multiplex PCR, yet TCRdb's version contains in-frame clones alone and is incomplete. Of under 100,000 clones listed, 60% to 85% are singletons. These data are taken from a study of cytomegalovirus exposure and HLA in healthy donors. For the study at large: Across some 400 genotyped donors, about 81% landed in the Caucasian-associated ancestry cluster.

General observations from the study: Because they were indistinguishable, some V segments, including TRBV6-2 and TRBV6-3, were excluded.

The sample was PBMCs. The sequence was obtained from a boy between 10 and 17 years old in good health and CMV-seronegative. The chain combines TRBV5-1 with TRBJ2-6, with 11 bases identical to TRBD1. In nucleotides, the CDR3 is TGCGCCAGCAGAGAGTGGGACAGGGGGTCTGGGGCCAACGTCCTGACTTTC. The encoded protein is CASREWDRGSGANVLTF.